The 10 T cell receptor beta chains given below trace back to one sample, sequenced in a study of tumor-infiltrating lymphocytes in primary liver carcinoma (dated by TCRdb to about 2017). Blood RNA was extracted from unsorted whole blood using TRIzol reagent, and germline DNA was obtained with the DNeasy Blood & Tissue kit. This sample was sequenced with an Illumina HiSeq 2500. A constant-region primer and ProtoScript II reverse transcriptase were used to reverse-transcribe TCRbeta-specific cDNA from approximately 550 ng total RNA. TCRbeta libraries were built with three nested multiplex PCR rounds, a slightly modified ARM-PCR procedure. Each of the first two PCR rounds ran for about 11 cycles using multiplex TRBV1-TRBV30 forward primers together with a Cbeta reverse primer. TCRdb trimmed public reads at Q25 via fastp, called clones via MiXCR and kept in-frame beta chains. Rows are unified per CDR3 protein, each entry keeping the most common DNA and genes. The table for this sample lists about 330,000 distinct CDR3 sequences; about two thirds of them were counted only once. The ten largest clones represent 5% to 6.5% of the sample.

Sequenced: peripheral blood. The receptors originated from a man aged 35 to 55 with primary liver carcinoma and hepatitis B virus infection.

This clonotype was recorded many times. The chain recombines TRBV10-3 with TRBJ2-5; D unresolved. The CDR3 consists of 11 residues. Germline CDR1 reads ENHRY; CDR2 reads SYGVKD. Deletions cut 5 bases from V and 5 bases from J, with 6 bases between. CDR3 coding DNA: TGTGCCATCAGTAGCACGGAGACCCAGTACTTC. This translates into CAISSTETQYF.

This clonotype turned up a few times. This rearrangement joins TRBV7-9 to TRBJ2-1, with D perhaps matching TRBD1 (6 bases). Between the trimmed V and J ends, which lost 5 bases and 10 bases, there was a span of 18 bases. This CDR3 has 14 amino acids. The V gene's germline CDR1 is SEHNR and CDR2 FQNEAQ (reference sequence). The CDR3 loop reads CASSQRAPQGEQFF. The CDR3, as DNA: TGTGCCAGCAGCCAGAGGGCCCCTCAGGGGGAGCAGTTCTTC. The full variable domain, with the rest looked up from reference TRBV7-9 and TRBJ2-1, is DTGVSQNPRHKITKRGQNVTFRCDPISEHNRLYWYRQTLGQGPEFLTYFQNEAQLEKSRLLSDRFSAERPKGSFSTLEIQRTEQGDSAMYLCASSQRAPQGEQFFGPGTRLTVL.

This clonotype was seen once. At one end the junction does not follow the germline gene, possibly because of a read error. The chain links TRBV5-6 to TRBJ1-6; tentatively, D is TRBD1 (5 bases). The CDR3 is 15 residues long. Germline assignment: CDR1 SGHDT and CDR2 YYEEEE. CDR3 sequence reads: CASSSATASNSPLHF. The CDR3 DNA follows: TGTGCTAGCAGCTCCGCGACAGCCAGTAATTCACCCCTCCACTTT.

As to this clonotype: This may arise from a read error, as a much more abundant clone is one base away. The chain carries TRBV7-9 and TRBJ2-1; TRBD2 aligns across 9 bases. Germline loops: CDR1 SEHNR, CDR2 FQNEAQ (reference sequence). The length of the CDR3 is 15 residues. CDR3 loop: CAGRRREGAYNEQFF. The CDR3 nucleotides read TGTGCCGGCAGGAGGCGGGAGGGGGCCTACAATGAGCAGTTCTTC.

With respect to this clonotype: An end of the junction does not agree with germline; a read error may underlie this. J is TRBJ2-5 and V is TRBV4-1, with 9 bases that match TRBD2. Germline CDR1 is MGHRA and CDR2 is YSYEKL. CDR3 size: 16 residues. For the CDR3, the DNA is TGCGCCAACAGCCAAGATGCCGCTAGCGGGATTGGGACCCAGTACTTC. This sequence encodes CANSQDAASGIGTQYF.

V usage is TRBV11-3 and J usage is TRBJ2-3; 9 positions match TRBD1. CDR3 size: 16 residues. Trimming removed 9 bases from V and 3 bases from J; junction bases left unmatched: 13. Germline V lookup: CDR1 SGHNT, CDR2 YENEEA. DNA of the CDR3: TGTGCCAGTAGCCAAGGACAGGGGAAGTGGACAGATACGCAGTATTTT. Residues: CASSQGQGKWTDTQYF.

The rearrangement uses TRBV10-1 and TRBJ2-3, with D unresolved. This CDR3 spans 13 amino acids. CDR1 WNHNN and CDR2 SYGVQD come from the germline V gene (reference sequence). Trimming shortened V by 0 bases and J by 6 bases, and 7 bases separated the two germline ends. CDR3 bases: TGCGCCAGCAGTGAGTCCCCGATGGATACGCAGTATTTT. Translation gives CASSESPMDTQYF.

This clonotype was seen repeatedly, ten times or more. This rearrangement joins TRBV11-2 to TRBJ2-7; no firm D call. V shed 6 bases and J shed 2 bases, with 11 bases lying between them. CDR1 is SGHAT, CDR2 FQNNGV, per germline. This CDR3 is 13 amino acids long. The CDR3 DNA reads as TGTGCCAGCAGTCTCGGACCGACCTACGAGCAGTACTTC. Translated: CASSLGPTYEQYF. Full variable domain (outside the CDR3, taken from reference TRBV11-2 and TRBJ2-7): EAGVAQSPRYKIIEKRQSVAFWCNPISGHATLYWYQQILGQGPKLLIQFQNNGVVDDSQLPKDRFSAERLKGVDSTLKIQPAKLEDSAVYLCASSLGPTYEQYFGPGTRLTVT.

This clonotype has only a few counts. With a much larger clone just one base away, this may be a read error. The DNA of the CDR3 is TGTGTCAGCAGTAGGACCGGGACTGGGGCCTACGAGCAGTACTTC. It yields the protein CVSSRTGTGAYEQYF. The V gene is TRBV6-5, the J gene TRBJ2-7; a possible D gene is TRBD2 (6 bases). The CDR3 consists of 15 residues. From germline, CDR1 is MNHEY and CDR2 SVGAGI.

The V call is TRBV11-2, the J call TRBJ1-2; 11 positions agree with TRBD1. V shed 10 bases, J shed 5 bases, and the junction held 21 bases outside the gene matches. This CDR3 is built from 18 residues. Germline CDR1 reads SGHAT; CDR2 reads FQNNGV. CDR3 amino acids: CANRLSLDRGRKLYGYTF. CDR3 DNA sequence: TGTGCCAACAGGCTAAGTCTGGACAGGGGGCGAAAGCTATATGGCTACACCTTC.